The rows below give T cell receptor beta chains drawn from one sample of a study of Graves' ophthalmopathy and Graves' hyperthyroidism. From the multiplex PCR reads, TCRdb called clonotypes with MiXCR, one entry per CDR3 protein. The sample records about half a million distinct CDR3 sequences, approximately 15% being singletons. The sequencing sample was made of blood. The origin of the receptors is a woman aged 25 to 39 with Graves' ophthalmopathy. Each CDR3 is given with its conserved first and last residue. The D gene is left open where the match is weak. Clone sizes are given selectively: once, few, many, or a class where the clone is expanded.

D	V	size	J	CDR3	DNA
.	TRBV11-1	many	TRBJ2-5	CASSRAARGRETQYF	TGTGCCAGCAGCAGAGCCGCCCGGGGTCGGGAGACCCAGTACTTC
TRBD2	TRBV13	many	TRBJ2-7	CASSSLGLAGTYEQYF	TGTGCCAGCAGCTCCCTGGGACTAGCGGGGACCTACGAGCAGTACTTC
TRBD1	TRBV28	many	TRBJ2-4	CASSSGQIIAKNIQYF	TGTGCCAGCAGTTCGGGACAGATTATAGCCAAAAACATTCAGTACTTC
.	TRBV28	many	TRBJ1-2	CASSLAGTAGGYTF	TGTGCCAGCAGCCTTGCGGGAACGGCGGGGGGCTACACCTTC
.	TRBV30	many	TRBJ1-3	CAWSVGGAGNTIYF	TGTGCCTGGAGTGTCGGAGGGGCTGGAAACACCATATATTTT
TRBD1	TRBV28	many	TRBJ1-6	CATCPGTVNSPLHF	TGTGCCACCTGCCCCGGGACAGTAAATTCACCCCTCCACTTT
.	TRBV7-9	.	TRBJ2-7	CASSLVGSGYEQCF	TGTGCCAGCAGCTTAGTGGGGTCGGGCTACGAGCAGTGCTTC
TRBD2	TRBV6-1	.	TRBJ2-2	CASTTRLAGGSGELFF	TGTGCCAGCACAACCCGATTAGCGGGAGGATCCGGGGAGCTGTTTTTT
.	TRBV18	.	TRBJ1-2	CASSPGPQGGYTF	TGTGCCAGCTCACCCGGACCCCAGGGCGGCTACACCTTC
TRBD1	TRBV28	many	TRBJ1-6	CASRSGQGDSSPLHF	TGTGCCAGCAGGTCGGGACAGGGGGACTCTTCACCCCTCCACTTT
.	TRBV2	.	TRBJ2-4	CASSEGGVGQNIQYF	TGTGCCAGCAGTGAAGGAGGCGTCGGTCAAAACATTCAGTACTTC
TRBD2	TRBV3-1	few	TRBJ2-3	CASSHRLAGGPADTQYF	TGTGCCAGCAGCCACCGACTAGCGGGAGGGCCCGCAGATACGCAGTATTTT
.	TRBV5-1	many	TRBJ1-1	CASSSGPNRQSEAFF	TGCGCCAGCAGCTCTGGGCCCAATCGACAGTCTGAAGCTTTCTTT
.	TRBV5-1	many	TRBJ1-1	CASSLASGMNTEAFF	TGCGCCAGCAGCTTGGCCTCGGGGATGAACACTGAAGCTTTCTTT
TRBD1	TRBV2	many	TRBJ2-5	CATQGEPGTQYF	TGTGCCACCCAGGGGGAACCTGGGACCCAGTACTTC
TRBD1	TRBV6-5	few	TRBJ1-1	CASSYSLRTGWTEAFF	TGTGCCAGCAGTTACTCCCTCCGGACAGGGTGGACTGAAGCTTTCTTT
.	TRBV7-2	.	TRBJ2-4	CASSFGGFGGNIKYF	TGTGCCAGCAGCTTCGGGGGTTTCGGTGGAAACATTAAGTACTTC
TRBD2	TRBV12-3/TRBV12-4	.	TRBJ2-4	CASRGGLSGSWDIKYF	TGTGCCAGCAGGGGAGGCCTTAGCGGGAGCTGGGACATTAAGTACTTC
.	TRBV7-7	many	TRBJ2-7	CASSYGPAYEQYF	TGTGCTAGCAGCTACGGACCGGCCTACGAGCAGTACTTC
TRBD1	TRBV9	many	TRBJ1-2	CASSVERTGAYLWGYTF	TGTGCCAGCAGCGTAGAGAGGACAGGGGCATACCTCTGGGGCTACACCTTC
.	TRBV7-8	many	TRBJ2-7	CASSLDGGSYEQYF	TGTGCCAGCAGCTTAGATGGGGGGTCCTACGAGCAGTACTTC
.	TRBV25-1	many	TRBJ2-5	CASTALRDPRLGETQYF	TGTGCCAGCACTGCTCTCCGGGACCCGAGATTGGGGGAGACCCAGTACTTC
.	TRBV9	many	TRBJ2-2	CASSVWLGNTGELFF	TGTGCCAGCAGCGTATGGCTGGGGAACACCGGGGAGCTGTTTTTT
.	TRBV27	many	TRBJ1-5	CASSLMAGRGQPQHF	TGTGCCAGCAGTTTAATGGCAGGGAGGGGTCAGCCCCAGCATTTT
.	TRBV6-1	many	TRBJ1-6	CASTGSLTSPLHF	TGTGCCAGCACGGGAAGCCTAACTTCACCCCTCCACTTT
.	TRBV30	few	TRBJ1-6	CASRQNNSPLHF	TGTGCCTCCCGACAGAATAATTCACCCCTCCACTTT
TRBD1	TRBV6-5	many	TRBJ1-6	CASSYSTGSSRSPLHF	TGTGCCAGCAGTTACTCGACAGGGTCCAGCCGGTCACCCCTCCACTTT
TRBD1	TRBV11-1	.	TRBJ1-5	CASSPDGDRGPYQPQHF	TGTGCCAGCAGCCCGGACGGGGACAGGGGCCCCTATCAGCCCCAGCATTTT
.	TRBV6-5	many	TRBJ2-5	CASTDWETQYF	TGTGCCAGCACTGACTGGGAGACCCAGTACTTC
.	TRBV7-3	many	TRBJ1-1	CASSLIAGNTEAFF	TGTGCCAGCAGCTTAATTGCAGGGAACACTGAAGCTTTCTTT
TRBD1	TRBV18	.	TRBJ1-5	CASSPRQGENQPQHF	TGTGCCAGCTCACCCCGACAGGGGGAAAATCAGCCCCAGCATTTT
.	TRBV7-2	many	TRBJ2-2	CASSPPGGELFF	TGTGCCAGCAGTCCGCCGGGCGGGGAGCTGTTTTTT
.	TRBV6-5	few	TRBJ2-7	CASSSTGTLLLEQYF	TGTGCCAGCAGTTCGACCGGGACACTCCTACTCGAGCAGTACTTC
.	TRBV2	many	TRBJ2-2	CASSEQVRRELFF	TGTGCCAGCAGTGAACAGGTTCGCAGGGAGCTGTTTTTT